This record concerns one T cell receptor (beta chain) sequence. 5'RACE with constant-segment primers yielded barcoded, UMI-tagged TCR alpha and TCR beta cDNA libraries. Each CDR3 protein gets one entry after TCRdb re-called the 5' RACE reads with MiXCR. Seen here are a few hundred thousand distinct CDR3 sequences, approximately 15% observed once, and the top ten hold around 20%. Trimming left V 6 bases short and J 0 bases short, with 12 bases between. The CDR3 contains 14 residues. Germline lookup yields CDR1 MNHEY and CDR2 SMNVEV (reference sequence). The sample comes from a study of T-cell memory formation after mild COVID-19.

This receptor was obtained from a man between 18 and 35 years old who had mild COVID-19 (a few samples of this study predate the infection). Cell type and time point are not known. This sequence joins TRBV27 and TRBJ2-7; D tentatively fits TRBD1 or TRBD2 (5 bases each). The sample taken for sequencing was PBMCs or a T cell subset sorted from them (not recorded which). The CDR3 region has the DNA TGTGCCAGCAGCGAGGGGCCGTACTCCTACGAGCAGTACTTC. Protein product: CASSEGPYSYEQYF.